These 17 T cell receptor beta chains originate from one sample sequenced in a study of blood T cell repertoires in COVID-19. Profiled with immunoSEQ multiplex PCR; TCRdb holds only in-frame clones, not every one. This repertoire shows over 200,000 clones, over 75% found once; its top ten account for 4% to 5.5%. Specimen: peripheral blood. The receptors stem from a woman between 40 and 55 years old with acute or convalescent COVID-19.

A few counts support this clone. The CDR3 DNA follows: TGTGCCAGCAGCCGCAGGGGTAGGACCGGGGAGCTGTTTTTT. It yields the protein CASSRRGRTGELFF. This chain connects TRBV7-2 to TRBJ2-2; D might be TRBD1 (6 bases). V was clipped by 5 bases and J by 5 bases, with 12 bases between them. The CDR3 loop spans 14 amino acids. Germline loops: CDR1 SGHTA, CDR2 FQGNSA. Complete variable domain (other parts from reference TRBV7-2 and TRBJ2-2): GAGVSQSPSNKVTEKGKDVELRCDPISGHTALYWYRQSLGQGLEFLIYFQGNSAPDKSGLPSDRFSAERTGGSVSTLTIQRTQQEDSAVYLCASSRRGRTGELFFGEGSRLTVL.

V and J are TRBV4-1 and TRBJ1-2, with D possibly matching TRBD1 (5 bases). V gave up 4 bases and J gave up 5 bases, with 17 bases separating them. CDR1 and CDR2 (germline): MGHRA, YSYEKL. The CDR3 consists of 15 residues. The CDR3 spells CASSLIGGGGYGYTF. For the CDR3, the DNA is TGCGCCAGCAGCCTAATCGGGGGGGGAGGTTATGGCTACACCTTC.

This CDR3 reads CASSLIFSGGRQETQYF. The CDR3 DNA reads TGTGCCAGCAGCTTAATATTCAGCGGGGGGCGCCAAGAGACCCAGTACTTC. The chain combines TRBV5-6 with TRBJ2-5, with 9 bases matching TRBD2. The junction had 9 bases not matched to a gene; V was cut back by 2 bases and J by 1 base. The CDR3 spans 17 residues. Germline V lookup: CDR1 SGHDT, CDR2 YYEEEE.

The J gene is TRBJ1-1, the V gene TRBV3-1 (or the pseudogene TRBV3-2); D not resolved. V was clipped by 4 bases and J by 1 base, with 7 bases between them. Germline V gene lookup returns CDR1 LGHDT and CDR2 YNNKEL (reference sequence). The CDR3 is made up of 13 amino acids. CDR3 amino acids: CASSRPGNTEAFF. DNA of the CDR3: TGTGCCAGCAGCCGTCCCGGGAACACTGAAGCTTTCTTT.

This chain connects TRBV7-3 to TRBJ2-1, with D uncertain. Germline values: CDR1 SGHTA, CDR2 FQGTGA. The V and J ends lost 5 bases and 7 bases respectively, with 15 bases between them. The CDR3 loop spans 14 amino acids. The CDR3 DNA sequence: TGTGCCAGCAGCCAGCGTATAGGCGGAAATGAGCAGTTCTTC. It is translated as CASSQRIGGNEQFF.

The chain has TRBV28 and TRBJ1-3; 8 bases line up with TRBD1. CDR3 length: 19 amino acids. J gave up 2 bases and V 7 bases, and 19 bases lay outside the gene matches. Germline V gene lookup returns CDR1 MDHEN and CDR2 SYDVKM. The CDR3 loop reads CASIPGDARGPEAGNTIYF. The CDR3 region has the DNA TGTGCCAGCATTCCGGGCGACGCCAGGGGGCCGGAAGCTGGAAACACCATATATTTT.

The chain joins TRBV29-1 to TRBJ2-7, with D possibly matching TRBD2 (7 bases). Between the trimmed V and J ends, which lost 2 bases and 4 bases, there was a span of 12 bases. CDR1 and CDR2 from the germline V gene are SQVTM and ANQGSEA. The length of the CDR3 is 13 residues. The CDR3 protein is CSVELGGEYEQYV. The DNA for the CDR3 is TGCAGCGTTGAATTAGGGGGGGAATACGAGCAGTACGTC.

Only one count was recorded for this clone. The chain combines TRBV5-1 with TRBJ1-1, with TRBD1 as a possible D gene (6 bases). CDR1 SGHRS and CDR2 YFSETQ come from the germline V gene. Trimming removed 2 bases at V and 0 bases at J, with 17 bases between. This CDR3 spans 17 amino acids. CDR3 nucleotide sequence: TGCGCCAGCAGCTTCGGCACAGGGCGTCGGATGAACACTGAAGCTTTCTTT. The encoded protein is CASSFGTGRRMNTEAFF.

The V call is TRBV13, the J call TRBJ2-3, with TRBD1 matching over 7 bases. V lost 5 bases to trimming and J lost 8 bases; unmatched junction nucleotides: 10. CDR3 size: 14 residues. CDR1 is PRHDT, CDR2 FYEKMQ, per germline (reference sequence). The CDR3 is CASSQGDSFTTQYF. Written as DNA, the CDR3 is TGTGCCAGCAGCCAAGGGGACAGCTTCACTACGCAGTATTTT.

V and J are TRBV5-1 and TRBJ1-4; 11 positions agree with TRBD1. J gave up 13 bases and V 3 bases, and 8 bases lay outside the gene matches. This CDR3 has 14 amino acids. Per germline, CDR1 SGHRS and CDR2 YFSETQ. The CDR3 DNA is TGCGCCAGCAGCTCGGGACCGGGACAGGGGGGACTGTTTTTT. Amino acids: CASSSGPGQGGLFF.

V gene TRBV6-1 combines with J gene TRBJ2-3; TRBD1 agrees at 9 bases. The V gene end was trimmed by 10 bases and the J gene end by 5 bases; junction bases not matched to a gene: 10. From germline, CDR1 is MNHNS and CDR2 SASEGT. The CDR3 is 14 amino acids. CDR3 nucleotide sequence: TGTGCCACCTCCCCAAACAGGGGGCAAGATACGCAGTATTTT. It encodes CATSPNRGQDTQYF.

This chain uses TRBV7-9 with TRBJ1-6; the D gene is possibly TRBD1 (6 bases). Germline CDR1 is SEHNR and CDR2 is FQNEAQ (reference sequence). The CDR3 has 16 amino acids. Trimming took 5 bases from V and 0 from J, leaving 11 bases between them. CDR3 sequence (DNA): TGTGCCAGCAGCCTGACAGGCAGCTCCTATAATTCACCCCTCCACTTT. This translates into CASSLTGSSYNSPLHF.

The chain employs TRBV24-1 and TRBJ1-3; 7 bases agree with TRBD1. The J segment lost 4 bases and the V segment lost 0 bases, leaving 14 bases of the junction unmatched. Germline V gives CDR1 KGHDR, CDR2 SFDVKD. This CDR3 has 19 amino acids. The CDR3 spells CATSDLGPGQPSVGNTIYF. In nucleotides, the CDR3 is TGTGCCACCAGTGATTTGGGCCCGGGACAGCCCTCTGTGGGAAACACCATATATTTT.

The chain employs TRBV27 and TRBJ1-2, with 7 bases fitting TRBD1. The CDR3 runs 14 residues. Germline values: CDR1 MNHEY, CDR2 SMNVEV (reference sequence). V was clipped by 4 bases and J by 4 bases; unmatched bases: 6. The CDR3 here is CASSSAGGLYGYTF. In nucleotides, the CDR3 is TGTGCCAGCAGTTCAGCAGGGGGTCTCTATGGCTACACCTTC.

The V and J genes are TRBV10-2 and TRBJ1-2; 8 bases are a match to TRBD1. Trimming cost V 4 bases and J 8 bases; bases outside gene matches: 9. Germline-derived CDR1 and CDR2 are WSHSY and SAAADI. The CDR3 runs to 14 residues. Written as DNA, the CDR3 is TGCGCCAGCAGTGCAGGGGGCGAGCATAGGGGCTACACCTTC. Translated: CASSAGGEHRGYTF.

The rearrangement links TRBV6-6 to TRBJ2-7; TRBD1 matches 7 bases. The CDR3 totals 13 residues. The V segment lost 0 bases and the J segment 12 bases; nucleotides outside the gene matches: 8. CDR1 is MNHNY and CDR2 is SVGAGI in the germline V gene (reference sequence). The CDR3 reads CASSYSTQGFRYV. CDR3 nucleotides: TGTGCCAGCAGTTACTCGACACAGGGGTTTAGGTACGTC.

V gene TRBV11-1 combines with J gene TRBJ2-2, with a possible D match to TRBD2 (6 bases). V dropped 1 base and J dropped 3 bases, with 6 bases sitting between them. In germline, CDR1 is SGHAT, CDR2 FQDESV (reference sequence). This CDR3 is built from 14 residues. CDR3: CASSLGGDTGELFF. The CDR3 coding sequence is TGTGCCAGCAGCTTAGGGGGGGACACCGGGGAGCTGTTTTTT. Looking up the rest from reference TRBV11-1 and TRBJ2-2 gives the full variable domain: EAEVAQSPRYKITEKSQAVAFWCDPISGHATLYWYRQILGQGPELLVQFQDESVVDDSQLPKDRFSAERLKGVDSTLKIQPAELGDSAMYLCASSLGGDTGELFFGEGSRLTVL.